This T cell receptor (beta chain) was captured in a study of blood T cell repertoires in COVID-19. The overall study: Acute-phase and convalescent COVID-19 samples originated in the United States, Italy and Spain. PBMCs, B-cell-depleted T cells, or T cells were the source of the cDNA or gDNA that made up the material.

Trimming shortened V by 3 bases and J by 4 bases, and 16 bases separated the two germline ends. CDR3 length: 15 residues. Germline V gene data show CDR1 as PRHDT and CDR2 as FYEKMQ (reference sequence). Generated by immunoSEQ multiplex PCR, the TCRdb table keeps only in-frame clones and is missing some. The sample shows roughly 86,000 clones, around 80% of them seen only once. The origin of this receptor is a man in his forties or fifties who had recovered from COVID-19. The material sequenced was peripheral blood. This chain joins TRBV13 and TRBJ2-7; D unresolved. The CDR3 nucleotides read TGTGCCAGCAGCTTTAGGAAGGCCTCGGGTTACGAGCAGTACTTC. Encoded protein: CASSFRKASGYEQYF. Variable domain in full (rest from reference TRBV13 and TRBJ2-7): AAGVIQSPRHLIKEKRETATLKCYPIPRHDTVYWYQQGPGQDPQFLISFYEKMQSDKGSIPDRFSAQQFSDYHSELNMSSLELGDSALYFCASSFRKASGYEQYFGPGTRLTVT.